The 4 T cell receptor beta chains listed next were all sequenced from one sample in a study of T cells in tuberculosis (dated by TCRdb to between 2017 and 2018). The time point label of this sample denotes: new active TB diagnosis, blood taken before or within 7 days of starting treatment. The library was built by means of the immunoSEQ multiplex PCR assay. This is the immuneACCESS table as TCRdb keeps it, with only in-frame sequences that have V and J called. A part of the clones is gone; compared with another copy, unresolved V genes explain less than half, and the rest is unexplained. In this sample the table shows about 22,000 clones, approximately 85% of which occur a single time. The ten biggest clones cover under 15% of the sample. Sequencing used PBMCs, obtained at tuberculosis diagnosis. These receptors were obtained from an adult with tuberculosis.

This chain links TRBV7-2 with TRBJ2-7, with D possibly being TRBD1 (5 bases). Between the trimmed V and J ends, which lost 1 base and 3 bases, there was a span of 13 bases. In germline, CDR1 is SGHTA, CDR2 FQGNSA. The CDR3 spans 15 residues. For the CDR3, the DNA is TGTGCCAGCAGCTTAGGGGGCAGTCTCCACTACGAGCAGTACTTC. It yields the protein CASSLGGSLHYEQYF.

The chain employs TRBV4-1 and TRBJ2-1; 12 bases line up with TRBD2. The J segment lost 0 bases and the V segment lost 4 bases, leaving 10 bases of the junction unmatched. This CDR3 has 19 residues. The germline V gene encodes CDR1 MGHRA and CDR2 YSYEKL. The CDR3 sequence is CASSLTRTSGIRSYNEQFF. The CDR3, as DNA: TGCGCCAGCAGCCTGACTAGGACTAGCGGGATCCGCTCCTACAATGAGCAGTTCTTC.

The genes are TRBV29-1 and TRBJ1-2; possibly TRBD1 for D (5 bases). V lost 1 base and J 6 bases, leaving 18 bases between the germline ends. The germline gives CDR1 SQVTM, CDR2 ANQGSEA. The CDR3 length is 15 residues. CDR3 sequence (DNA): TGCAGCGTTGAAGGTTCTTGGGCCCCGGGGGATGGCTACACCTTC. Translating it yields CSVEGSWAPGDGYTF.

V is TRBV5-4 and J is TRBJ2-3; a weak D match, TRBD2 (6 bases). Germline V CDR1 and CDR2: SGHNT, YYREEE (reference sequence). V was cut by 4 bases and J by 5 bases, with 17 bases left in between. The CDR3 is 15 residues long. The CDR3 spells CASSVGTAGRDTQYF. CDR3 in DNA: TGTGCCAGCAGCGTCGGGACTGCGGGCCGAGATACGCAGTATTTT.